The 20 T cell receptor beta chains below were found in one sample sequenced in a study of a mutant IDH1 vaccine in newly diagnosed glioma. Which antigens these TCRs recognize remains unknown. The assay was immunoSEQ multiplex PCR, and TCRdb's table has in-frame clones only and misses some. The table lists some 25,000 clones, roughly 87% of them singletons. The time point here: week 47, end of study. The investigators gave 300 ug of mutant IDH1 20-mer peptide in each vaccine dose, together with topical imiquimod. Source: PBMCs, taken from a glioma patient whose treatment included an IDH1 peptide vaccine. These receptors were obtained from a man aged 35 to 55 with glioma. Some clones in this sample may be carry-over from other donors' samples.

The V call is TRBV10-3, the J call TRBJ1-3, with TRBD1 identical over 7 bases. The V gene's germline CDR1 is ENHRY and CDR2 SYGVKD. J was trimmed by 3 bases and V by 2 bases; bases with no gene match: 4. The CDR3 extends over 15 amino acids. CDR3 sequence (DNA): TGTGCCATCAGTGAGGACAGGGATGGTGGAAACACCATATATTTT. It translates to CAISEDRDGGNTIYF.

The chain has TRBV7-9 and TRBJ1-4; no firm D call. The CDR3 runs 16 residues. Germline CDR1 is SEHNR and CDR2 is FQNEAQ (reference sequence). Trimming left V 5 bases short and J 4 bases short, with 17 bases between. The CDR3 DNA reads as TGTGCCAGCAGCCCCGATCTCAGCCGTGGTAATGAAAAACTGTTTTTT. As protein: CASSPDLSRGNEKLFF. Filled out from reference TRBV7-9 and TRBJ1-4, the complete variable domain reads DTGVSQNPRHKITKRGQNVTFRCDPISEHNRLYWYRQTLGQGPEFLTYFQNEAQLEKSRLLSDRFSAERPKGSFSTLEIQRTEQGDSAMYLCASSPDLSRGNEKLFFGSGTQLSVL.

This clone has more than one count but fewer than ten. CDR3 loop: CASSPGEGAANTEAFF. DNA for the CDR3: TGTGCCAGCTCACCGGGGGAAGGGGCCGCAAACACTGAAGCTTTCTTT. The rearrangement uses TRBV18 and TRBJ1-1; perhaps TRBD1 as D (5 bases). Between the trimmed V and J ends, which lost 3 bases and 2 bases, there was a span of 16 bases. The germline gives CDR1 KGHSH, CDR2 LQKENI. This CDR3 is built from 16 residues.

This sequence joins TRBV30 and TRBJ1-2; D possibly corresponds to TRBD1 (5 bases). V lost 1 base to trimming and J lost 5 bases, with 8 bases between them. Per the germline V gene, CDR1 is GTSNPN and CDR2 is SVGIG (reference sequence). This CDR3 contains 12 residues. This CDR3 reads CAWSAQGYGYTF. CDR3 nucleotides: TGTGCCTGGAGTGCCCAGGGATATGGCTACACCTTC.

This clone came up once. The chain employs TRBV2 and TRBJ2-1; tentative D call: TRBD1 (5 bases). Per the germline V gene, CDR1 is SNHLY and CDR2 is FYNNEI. Trimming stripped 4 bases from V and 5 bases from J, with 15 bases between. This CDR3 has 15 residues. The CDR3 protein is CASSGQGDFDNEQFF. The CDR3 DNA is TGTGCCAGCAGTGGGCAGGGCGATTTTGACAATGAGCAGTTCTTC.

The chain couples TRBV7-2 to TRBJ1-3, with TRBD1 matching over 8 bases. Germline CDR1 and CDR2: SGHTA and FQGNSA. After removal of 4 bases from V and 2 bases from J, the junction contained 10 bases not matched to a gene. The CDR3 totals 17 residues. The CDR3 spells CASSSRQGFGTGNTIYF. CDR3 DNA: TGTGCCAGCAGCTCTAGACAGGGGTTTGGGACTGGAAACACCATATATTTT.

The rearrangement uses TRBV15 and TRBJ1-2; D unclear. The CDR3 extends over 14 amino acids. V was clipped by 0 bases and J by 8 bases, with 13 bases between them. Germline V gives CDR1 LNHNV, CDR2 YYDKDF (reference sequence). The CDR3 nucleotides read TGTGCCACCAGCAGAGATTTGGGTAATAGCGGCTACACCTTC. Its translation: CATSRDLGNSGYTF.

J is TRBJ1-4 and V is TRBV2; 7 positions match TRBD1. Germline V gene lookup returns CDR1 SNHLY and CDR2 FYNNEI. J gave up 7 bases and V 8 bases, and 7 bases lay outside the gene matches. The CDR3 is 13 amino acids. The CDR3 coding sequence is TGTGCCAGCTCTTGGGACAGTAGTGAAAAACTGTTTTTT. Translation gives CASSWDSSEKLFF. Full variable domain (rest looked up from reference TRBV2 and TRBJ1-4): EPEVTQTPSHQVTQMGQEVILRCVPISNHLYFYWYRQILGQKVEFLVSFYNNEISEKSEIFDDQFSVERPDGSNFTLKIRSTKLEDSAMYFCASSWDSSEKLFFGSGTQLSVL.

The table lists this clone with a few counts. V gene TRBV6-1 combines with J gene TRBJ2-7; 12 bases line up with TRBD1. V lost 5 bases and J lost 6; bases outside the gene matches: 5. The CDR3 is 14 residues long. CDR1 and CDR2 (germline): MNHNS, SASEGT. The CDR3 nucleotides read TGTGCCAGCAGTACGGGACAGGGGGCTCGCGAGCAGTACTTC. This codes for CASSTGQGAREQYF.

The chain recombines TRBV7-6 with TRBJ2-3, with TRBD1 matching over 9 bases. This CDR3 spans 14 amino acids. With V trimmed by 4 bases and J by 3 bases, 2 bases remained unmatched. CDR1 and CDR2 from the germline V gene are SGHVS and FNYEAQ. The CDR3: CASSSGQGTDTQYF. The CDR3 DNA follows: TGTGCCAGCAGCTCCGGACAGGGGACAGATACGCAGTATTTT.

The chain links TRBV19 to TRBJ2-3, with unresolved D. The CDR3 is 14 amino acids. V shed 1 base and J shed 7 bases, with 12 bases lying between them. CDR1 and CDR2 from the germline V gene are LNHDA and SQIVND (reference sequence). CDR3 sequence reads: CASSIAHGRNTQYF. The CDR3 nucleotides read TGTGCCAGTAGTATAGCCCACGGCAGGAATACGCAGTATTTT.

The rearrangement links TRBV27 to TRBJ1-1, with TRBD1 matching 10 bases. CDR1 is MNHEY, CDR2 SMNVEV, per germline (reference sequence). The V segment lost 6 bases and the J segment 5 bases; nucleotides outside the gene matches: 6. The CDR3 has 14 residues. In DNA, the CDR3 is TGTGCCAGCAGGTTGACAGGGGGCCAAACTGAAGCTTTCTTT. This gives the protein CASRLTGGQTEAFF.

This clone was recorded once. This sequence joins TRBV7-8 and TRBJ2-1, with D unresolved. Germline-derived CDR1 and CDR2 are SGHVS and FQNEAQ. The CDR3 sequence is 13 residues long. The ends were cut back, 2 bases at V and 6 bases at J, with 8 bases in the middle. The CDR3 sequence: CASSLRRANEQFF. CDR3 coding DNA: TGTGCCAGCAGCTTAAGACGGGCCAATGAGCAGTTCTTC.

Only a few counts were recorded for this clone. The chain combines TRBV4-2 with TRBJ1-1; D ambiguous. V was shortened by 4 bases and J by 3 bases, with 18 bases between the two germline ends. Germline-derived CDR1 and CDR2 are LGHNA and YNFKEQ. This CDR3 has 16 residues. The CDR3 sequence: CASSPGPFPEDTEAFF. The DNA of the CDR3 is TGTGCCAGCAGCCCCGGACCTTTCCCGGAGGACACTGAAGCTTTCTTT.

V usage is TRBV7-8 and J usage is TRBJ2-2, with 11 bases matching TRBD2. Germline-derived CDR1 and CDR2 are SGHVS and FQNEAQ. This CDR3 has 17 residues. The J segment lost 2 bases and the V segment lost 4 bases, leaving 6 bases of the junction unmatched. CDR3 DNA: TGTGCCAGCAGCTCGCTTAGCGGGGGGGCTAACACCGGGGAGCTGTTTTTT. It codes for CASSSLSGGANTGELFF.

The rearrangement links TRBV28 to TRBJ1-2; D not certain. This CDR3 has 14 amino acids. V was cut by 5 bases and J by 0 bases, with 10 bases left in between. CDR1 and CDR2 from the germline V gene are MDHEN and SYDVKM. The chain's CDR3 is CASSGPGANYGYTF. The CDR3 nucleotides are TGTGCCAGCAGTGGACCGGGAGCTAACTATGGCTACACCTTC.

The chain recombines TRBV7-2 with TRBJ2-7; 10 positions match TRBD1. The trim removed 5 bases at V and 4 bases at J, leaving 8 bases unmatched. Germline CDR1 is SGHTA and CDR2 is FQGNSA. The CDR3 covers 15 residues. CDR3: CASSPLGDRGYEQYF. In DNA, the CDR3 is TGTGCCAGCAGCCCCCTGGGGGACAGGGGATACGAGCAGTACTTC. Looking up the rest from reference TRBV7-2 and TRBJ2-7 gives the full variable domain: GAGVSQSPSNKVTEKGKDVELRCDPISGHTALYWYRQSLGQGLEFLIYFQGNSAPDKSGLPSDRFSAERTGGSVSTLTIQRTQQEDSAVYLCASSPLGDRGYEQYFGPGTRLTVT.

The V and J genes are TRBV4-2 and TRBJ1-2; the match to TRBD1 covers 8 bases. CDR3 length: 14 amino acids. Germline trimming cut 4 bases from V and 6 bases from J; bases unmatched to any gene: 7. Germline CDR1 and CDR2: LGHNA and YNFKEQ. The CDR3 nucleotides read TGTGCCAGCAGCCCCCGGACAGGGTTGGATGGCTACACCTTC. Residues: CASSPRTGLDGYTF.

The chain joins TRBV7-9 to TRBJ2-5; 9 bases map to TRBD2. CDR3 length: 17 residues. Trimming took 0 bases from V and 4 from J; bases not matched to a gene: 9. Germline lookup yields CDR1 SEHNR and CDR2 FQNEAQ (reference sequence). The CDR3 DNA sequence: TGTGCCAGCAGCTTAGCGACATATCGGCGGGGGGGAGAGACCCAGTACTTC. This encodes CASSLATYRRGGETQYF.

The V call is TRBV28, the J call TRBJ1-2; 10 positions match TRBD1. Germline CDR1 reads MDHEN; CDR2 reads SYDVKM. V lost 4 bases and J lost 5; bases outside the gene matches: 7. The CDR3 runs to 15 residues. The chain's CDR3 is CASSSAGQGPYGYTF. CDR3 nucleotide sequence: TGTGCCAGCAGTTCGGCGGGACAGGGGCCTTATGGCTACACCTTC.